This TCR beta chain appears in the sequencing data of a study of T-cell reconstitution after alpha-beta-depleted transplantation in children. Whole-study results and caveats: It was reported that alpha-beta T cells came from several hundred expanded graft clones (about two months after transplant). Once a year had passed after transplant, T-cell counts and diversity came mostly from newly produced T cells. Some patients' high day-60 TCRbeta diversity was traced to surviving recipient T cells and thymic progenitors.

This clonotype was seen more than once but under ten times. Its antigen is not known. Germline CDR1 reads SGHNT; CDR2 reads YENEEA. V dropped 5 bases and J dropped 5; count of bases not matched to a gene: 5. There are 14 residues in the CDR3. The TCRbeta library was prepared with unique molecular identifiers. TCRdb re-analysed the PCR reads in MiXCR, keeping a single row per CDR3 protein. The sample shows about 640,000 distinct CDR3 sequences, 13% of them seen only once. The starting material was PBMCs, mostly from graft donor cells, obtained 360 days after TCRalphabeta/CD19-depleted stem cell transplant. The chain employs TRBV11-3 and TRBJ1-1; 10 nucleotides agree with TRBD1. The receptor's source is a male patient between 10 and 17 years old who had a stem cell transplant for acute myeloid leukemia, so the T cells may come from the graft donor. CDR3 sequence: CASSEGTGVTEAFF. In DNA form, the CDR3 reads TGTGCCAGCAGCGAGGGGACAGGGGTTACTGAAGCTTTCTTT.